This T cell receptor (beta chain) was retrieved from a study of cytomegalovirus exposure and HLA in healthy donors (dated by TCRdb to between 2016 and 2019). For the wider study: An earlier analysis of approximately 640 of the donors reported 250 to 300 Gb of sequence data and around 110 million unique TCR beta sequences from some 180 million T cells. To decide whether each TCR beta V gene segment behaved as functional or pseudogenic, an earlier analysis of 587 of the donors relied on high-throughput TCR beta sequencing. The study used immunosequencing to profile the T cell repertoires of approximately 630 subjects and linked those repertoires to cytomegalovirus serostatus. The study aimed to test whether cataloging public T cell receptors could reveal signatures of past pathogen exposure. Donor age, sex, ethnicity and CMV serostatus were compiled alongside the repertoire data. A later analysis re-examined previously published TCR beta repertoires from more than 550 donors and added high-resolution HLA genotyping to investigate patterns of TCR occurrence. A later genetic analysis used genome-wide SNP genotypes for 398 of the 666 donors, treating that subset as a discovery cohort. Rather than drawing on any new phenotypic data, the later analysis identified candidate immune exposures from TCR beta sequences and the way those sequences occurred across donors. The genetic ancestry cluster associated with self-reported Caucasian donors included about 84% of the roughly 410 genotyped donors. HLA typing covered class I and class II loci at four-digit resolution. On average, roughly 240,000 unique TCR beta nucleotide sequences were sequenced per donor among 300 to 500 genotyped donors of the cohort, with around 19% of those sequences being non-productive. Every repertoire in the discovery cohort had been generated on one and the same sequencing platform. The number of donors typed differed by locus, with about 629-630 for A, B, C, DRB1 and DQB1, 522 for DQA1, about 610 for DPA1, and approximately 470 for DPB1. Because of strong linkage in the cohort, roughly 5 DR-DQ haplotypes were treated as single units for association and clustering. In addition to the first cohort of hundreds of subjects, a separate validation cohort of approximately 130 different subjects was used. An early release covering approximately 600 HLA-typed donors comprised approximately 300 gigabases of sequencing data and around 80 million unique TCR sequences. The study combined high-throughput TCR immunosequencing, statistical association of individual TCRs with disease status, and machine learning to predict cytomegalovirus infection status.

Library method: the immunoSEQ multiplex PCR assay. For the multiplex PCR, a mixture combining 60 forward primers for TCR Vbeta segments and 13 reverse primers for TCR Jbeta segments was used. The CDR3 region of rearranged TCR beta genes was amplified from genomic DNA with a multiplex PCR assay. On the Illumina HiSeq System, the amplified TCR beta libraries were sequenced as 87-base-pair reads. The authors' analysis ran thus. Across the 500 to 850 repertoires, a later analysis counted approximately 83 million unique TCR beta chains, around 11 million of which were shared by at least two donors. Raw reads were error-corrected and collapsed into unique sequences with a nearest-neighbor algorithm that merged closely related sequences to remove PCR and sequencing errors. To assign V, D and J gene segments, CDR3 sequences were aligned to IMGT reference sequences. For a sequence to be retained, at least a six-nucleotide match to both a V gene segment and a J gene segment was required. A rearrangement was called productive if the CDR3 had no stop codons and remained in frame with V and J, and every other rearrangement was called non-productive. CDR3 was defined by IMGT convention, running from the second conserved V-encoded cysteine to the conserved J-encoded phenylalanine. In an earlier analysis of more than 550 of the donors, sequences lacking an unambiguous match to a single V gene segment were excluded. An earlier analysis of just under 600 of the donors called V segments functional above 56.7% productive rearrangements and segregating when the between-donor standard deviation exceeded 5%. A statistical classification framework was built for diagnosing cytomegalovirus status from the catalog of TCR beta chain sequences. In a later analysis, TCR nucleotide sequences were compared against IMGT/GENE-DB human TR gene sequences so that V and J genes could be assigned. The TCRdist pipeline was used in a later analysis to assign CDR3 sequences and most-parsimonious VDJ recombination scenarios. In a later analysis, each TCR beta chain was defined by its CDR3 amino acid sequence together with its V-gene family, and reads lacking a unique V-gene family were excluded. A later analysis removed 550 to 700 highly shared, low-generation-probability nucleotide sequences to deal with suspected cross-contamination and a sequencing artifact. In a later analysis, a clonal expansion index for each public chain was calculated from normalized within-repertoire ranks of inferred template counts. Generation probabilities in a later analysis came from a VDJ recombination model fitted to out-of-frame rearrangements, and those results were checked against IGoR. In a later analysis, hypergeometric tests were used to score TCR-TCR, TCR-HLA and TCR-CMV co-occurrence, with a repertoire-size bias correction applied to TCR pairs. To estimate false discovery rates, a later analysis permuted the HLA or CMV assignments 20 times. In a later analysis, co-occurring TCRs were grouped using DBSCAN, and TCRdist sequence similarity was added for clustering within HLA-allele-positive subsets. Repertoires with fewer than 30,000 or more than 120,000 public chains, plus five repertoires with anomalous nucleotide sharing, were excluded from co-occurrence clustering. TCRdb stores this immuneACCESS table with in-frame sequences only. Part of the clones is absent; in the studies checked, under half of the shortfall reflects unresolved V genes, and no reason is known for the rest. Clone size and V and J calls were adopted from that table, with D and trimming inferred from the DNA. Across this sample there are 90,000 or so clones, with just under 70% seen only once. The ten largest make up 2.5% to 3% of the sample.

V is shortened by 7 bases, J by 10 bases, and the region joining them spans 11 bases. From its cysteine to its phenylalanine, the CDR3 spans 11 amino acids. CDR3 DNA only is kept here, 33 bases in frame from base 1. From the germline V gene (reference sequence), CDR1 is MNHEY and CDR2 is SMNVEV. General findings and caveats noted by the study authors: This cohort had only TCR beta chains sequenced, and the lack of alpha or paired-chain data limited which features could be detected. HLA typing was unavailable for some donors at each locus, so association tests used only the typed subset. In a later analysis, the rate of TCR association differed among HLA loci, with DRB1 alleles having the most associated TCRs and HLA-C alleles having the fewest. An earlier analysis of approximately 500 of the donors showed that most TCR beta V segments appeared in productive rearrangements either about 87% or about 30% of the time, which broadly matched IMGT annotations. The presence/absence analyses assumed that sequencing depth was roughly uniform across donors, and that assumption may not be true. A later analysis found that most CMV-associated TCR beta chains appeared HLA-restricted, with HLA associations seemingly driven largely by CMV exposure. Linkage disequilibrium might explain the correlated functional status among segregating V segments, but an unknown experimental factor could not be ruled out. In a later analysis, over 15,000 TCR beta sequences were associated with specific HLA alleles at a false discovery rate of 0.05. When HLA alleles, especially DR and DQ, strongly co-occurred, TCR associations were difficult to assign to individual alleles. Because counts were too low, 15 or so rarely observed V segments, including chromosome 9 orphons, were excluded from the earlier analysis of under 650 of the donors. For the cohort, immune exposure information was limited to CMV serostatus. According to a later analysis, parvovirus B19, influenza, CMV and Epstein-Barr virus appeared linked to several top co-occurrence clusters. While some public TCRs were present in many individuals, most TCR sequences turned up only very rarely across donors. The authors suggested that the approach could potentially be generalized to other disease states and immunological phenotypes. The classifier was reported to diagnose cytomegalovirus status with high specificity and sensitivity in both the original cohort and the validation cohort. A few of the identified cytomegalovirus-associated TCR beta chains were confirmed in vitro to be specific for cytomegalovirus antigens. In a later analysis, HLA-associated TCR beta chains were found to be more clonally expanded and to have lower generation probabilities than equally common non-associated chains. In a later genetic analysis, fewer N-insertions in productive TCRs were reported among donors in an Asian-associated ancestry cluster than the approximately 630-donor mean. A further reported finding was that TCR beta sequences accurately predicted the HLA-A and HLA-B alleles for most subjects in the first cohort. The 87-base-pair reads could not distinguish some IMGT-functional V segments, including TRBV6-2 and TRBV6-3, so those segments were excluded. A later genetic analysis associated a missense DCLRE1C variant with V-gene and J-gene trimming of TCR beta chains, and an independent cohort replicated the association. The study listed around 160 TCR beta chains as associated with cytomegalovirus. A cluster of highly shared sequence variants was judged likely to represent a technical artifact of the sequencing pipeline.

With regard to this clone: The specificity of this receptor is unknown. No base quality information exists; no much larger clone differs at one position.

The cohort consisted of 600 to 750 healthy bone marrow donors. At the time of sampling, all cohort members were nominally healthy, though unrecorded immune exposures were likely present. The donor was CMV seronegative and was included in the group of 352 seronegative cohort members. A peripheral blood sample was provided by each donor, and peripheral blood mononuclear cells were used for TCR beta sequencing. The Qiagen DNeasy Blood Extraction Kit was used to extract genomic DNA from the blood cell samples. This sequence originates from a man aged 50-59 years in good health and CMV-seronegative. This sequence uses TRBV27 and TRBJ2-1; possibly the D gene is TRBD2, per 5 matching bases. What was sequenced was PBMCs. For the CDR3, the sequence is CASIAGWEQFF. The DNA sequence is as follows: TGTGCCAGCATTGCGGGCTGGGAGCAGTTCTTC.